This T cell receptor beta chain is drawn from a study of T cell changes during pregnancy in multiple sclerosis (dated by TCRdb to about 2019). In terms of the full investigation: Changes in the T cell repertoire over the course of pregnancy were examined in this study in women with multiple sclerosis.

Preparation of the library involved the immunoSEQ multiplex PCR assay. Imported from immuneACCESS, the table was reduced by TCRdb to in-frame sequences with V and J called. These copies leave out some clones; in studies compared against another copy, an unresolved V gene accounts for under half, and the cause of the remainder is not known. The table for this sample lists roughly 85,000 clones; roughly 90% of them were counted only once. The ten biggest clones cover roughly 2.5% of the sample. Comment on this clone: Its antigen is unknown. Base qualities were left out, and no much larger clone turns up one base away.

The sample in question was peripheral blood, obtained in the first trimester of pregnancy. The sequence was collected from a female donor with multiple sclerosis, enrolled in a pregnancy study.

The CDR3: CASSKGQVGPLHF. The bases are TGTGCCAGTAGTAAAGGACAGGTCGGACCCCTCCACTTT. In this chain, TRBV19 is recombined with TRBJ1-6; 7 junctional bases match TRBD1. Based on the germline V gene (reference sequence), the CDR1 and CDR2 sequences are LNHDA and SQIVND. V is trimmed back by 4 bases and J by 12 bases, and the junction contains 6 bases that no gene match accounts for. Spanning cysteine to phenylalanine, the CDR3 consists of 13 amino acids. Only CDR3 DNA is held: 39 bases, read in frame from base 1.